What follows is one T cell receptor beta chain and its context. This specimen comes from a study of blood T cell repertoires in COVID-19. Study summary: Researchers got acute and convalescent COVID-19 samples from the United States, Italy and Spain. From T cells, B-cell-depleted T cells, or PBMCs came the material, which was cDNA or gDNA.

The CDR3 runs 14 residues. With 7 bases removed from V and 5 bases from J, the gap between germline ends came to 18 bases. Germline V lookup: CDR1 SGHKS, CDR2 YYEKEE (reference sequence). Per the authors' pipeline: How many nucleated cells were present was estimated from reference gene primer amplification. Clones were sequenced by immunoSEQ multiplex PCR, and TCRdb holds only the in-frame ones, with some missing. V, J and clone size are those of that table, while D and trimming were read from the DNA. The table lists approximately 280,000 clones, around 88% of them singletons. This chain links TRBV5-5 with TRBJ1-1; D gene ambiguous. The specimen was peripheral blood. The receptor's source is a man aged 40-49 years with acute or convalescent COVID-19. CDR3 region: CASPGWGGETEAFF. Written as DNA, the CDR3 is TGTGCCAGCCCGGGATGGGGTGGAGAAACTGAAGCTTTCTTT. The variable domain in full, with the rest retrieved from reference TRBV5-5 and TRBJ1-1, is DAGVTQSPTHLIKTRGQQVTLRCSPISGHKSVSWYQQVLGQGPQFIFQYYEKEERGRGNFPDRFSARQFPNYSSELNVNALLLGDSALYLCASPGWGGETEAFFGQGTRLTVV.